A single sample gave rise to the 23 T cell receptor beta chains below, sequenced in a study of T cell changes during pregnancy in multiple sclerosis. Libraries were prepared by immunoSEQ multiplex PCR; TCRdb keeps only in-frame clonotypes and omits some of them. The table records tens of thousands of clones, approximately 87% of them present only once. The sequenced sample was CD8+ T cells from peripheral blood mononuclear cells, obtained after pregnancy. These receptors were obtained from a female donor with multiple sclerosis, enrolled in a pregnancy study.

This chain connects TRBV29-1 to TRBJ2-1; 7 nucleotides align to TRBD1. Trimming at V came to 3 bases and at J to 7 bases, leaving 9 bases not matched to a gene. The germline CDR1 and CDR2 sequences are SQVTM and ANQGSEA. The CDR3 is 14 amino acids. The CDR3 spells CSVDPNSGGNEQFF. The CDR3 DNA reads as TGCAGCGTTGATCCAAATTCAGGGGGTAATGAGCAGTTCTTC.

This rearrangement joins TRBV13 to TRBJ2-5; the D gene is possibly TRBD2 (6 bases). This CDR3 is built from 16 residues. Germline assignment: CDR1 PRHDT and CDR2 FYEKMQ (reference sequence). The V end was cut by 4 bases, the J end by 4 bases, with 19 bases between. The CDR3 bases are TGTGCCAGCAGCTCCCGAGATAGCGGTCGGGGAGAGACCCAGTACTTC. Translating it yields CASSSRDSGRGETQYF.

The chain combines TRBV4-3 with TRBJ2-3, with 12 nucleotides matching TRBD2. Germline CDR1 LGHNA, CDR2 YSLEER. Trimming removed 3 bases from V and 5 bases from J; junction bases left unmatched: 3. This CDR3 contains 15 residues. CDR3 DNA: TGCGCCAGCAGCCAGCTAGCGGGGGGGCGAGATACGCAGTATTTT. Its translation: CASSQLAGGRDTQYF.

V is TRBV6-1 and J is TRBJ1-2; D is possibly TRBD1 (6 bases). Germline V gene lookup returns CDR1 MNHNS and CDR2 SASEGT. The CDR3 is made up of 14 amino acids. Deletions cut 3 bases from V and 0 bases from J, with 8 bases between. This chain's CDR3 is CASSEGASNYGYTF. Written as DNA, the CDR3 is TGTGCCAGCAGTGAGGGGGCATCTAACTATGGCTACACCTTC.

This clone appeared a single time. This sequence joins TRBV9 and TRBJ2-7, with TRBD2 identical over 10 bases. Germline-derived CDR1 and CDR2 are SGDLS and YYNGEE. The J segment lost 7 bases and the V segment lost 4 bases, leaving 11 bases of the junction unmatched. The CDR3 totals 15 residues. CDR3 DNA sequence: TGTGCCAGCAGCCCAGGGAGCGGGGGGGCGGGTGAGCAGTACTTC. Amino acid sequence: CASSPGSGGAGEQYF.

This chain connects TRBV6-1 to TRBJ1-1, with D uncertain. Germline V lookup: CDR1 MNHNS, CDR2 SASEGT. Trimming took 4 bases from V and 3 from J, leaving 9 bases between them. The length of the CDR3 is 13 residues. CDR3 nucleotides: TGTGCCAGCAGTGTCCCGCGGGACACTGAAGCTTTCTTT. Protein: CASSVPRDTEAFF.

This clone was detected only once. The rearrangement uses TRBV4-3 and TRBJ1-1, with 7 bases lining up with TRBD1. CDR3 size: 14 residues. The ends lost 0 bases at V and 6 bases at J; junction bases unmatched: 4. CDR1 LGHNA and CDR2 YSLEER come from the germline V gene. CDR3 sequence reads: CASSQDSTGAEAFF. The DNA for the CDR3 is TGCGCCAGCAGCCAAGATAGTACAGGGGCTGAAGCTTTCTTT.

This chain connects TRBV9 to TRBJ2-7; tentative D call: TRBD1 (6 bases). Germline CDR1 SGDLS, CDR2 YYNGEE. V dropped 0 bases and J dropped 3 bases, with 13 bases sitting between them. The CDR3 totals 15 residues. CDR3: CASSVAGVANYEQYF. The CDR3 DNA is TGTGCCAGCAGCGTAGCAGGGGTCGCCAACTACGAGCAGTACTTC.

This chain connects TRBV7-9 to TRBJ1-6, with a tentative D call TRBD1 (5 bases). The CDR3 runs to 17 residues. Trimming left V 5 bases short and J 10 bases short, with 24 bases between. Germline V gene data show CDR1 as SEHNR and CDR2 as FQNEAQ (reference sequence). The CDR3 region has the DNA TGTGCCAGCAGCCCAAAGGCTGGGGCCCCCTACGAATCACCCCTCCACTTT. Translation: CASSPKAGAPYESPLHF. Filled out from reference TRBV7-9 and TRBJ1-6, the complete variable domain reads DTGVSQNPRHKITKRGQNVTFRCDPISEHNRLYWYRQTLGQGPEFLTYFQNEAQLEKSRLLSDRFSAERPKGSFSTLEIQRTEQGDSAMYLCASSPKAGAPYESPLHFGNGTRLTVT.

V gene TRBV7-2 combines with J gene TRBJ2-2; D gene ambiguous. Trimming shortened V by 1 base and J by 1 base, and 7 bases separated the two germline ends. Germline V CDR1 and CDR2: SGHTA, FQGNSA. The CDR3 has 15 residues. Here the CDR3 DNA reads TGTGCCAGCAGCTTAGAGGAGATGAACACCGGGGAGCTGTTTTTT. The encoded protein is CASSLEEMNTGELFF.

J is TRBJ1-1 and V is TRBV5-1, with D maybe TRBD1 (5 bases). This CDR3 has 14 residues. The V end was cut by 0 bases, the J end by 1 base, with 7 bases between. CDR1 is SGHRS, CDR2 YFSETQ, per germline. The CDR3 bases are TGCGCCAGCAGCTTGGTGGGGCCGAACACTGAAGCTTTCTTT. It codes for CASSLVGPNTEAFF.

In its sample, this clone was seen once. V gene TRBV7-3 combines with J gene TRBJ2-3; 8 positions match TRBD1. Germline V gene data show CDR1 as SGHTA and CDR2 as FQGTGA. With 4 bases clipped from V and 4 bases from J, the junction kept 4 bases outside the gene matches. This CDR3 spans 14 amino acids. CDR3 coding DNA: TGTGCCAGCAGCTACCAGGGGGCCTCAGATACGCAGTATTTT. It codes for CASSYQGASDTQYF.

This clone was seen once. This chain joins TRBV2 and TRBJ1-5; a weak D match, TRBD1 (6 bases). V was clipped by 9 bases and J by 1 base, with 16 bases between them. Germline loops: CDR1 SNHLY, CDR2 FYNNEI. This CDR3 has 15 residues. The CDR3 sequence is CARGNRVGSNQPQHF. The CDR3 DNA reads as TGTGCCAGAGGAAACAGGGTAGGAAGCAATCAGCCCCAGCATTTT.

The chain employs TRBV6-5 and TRBJ2-7, with D unresolved. Germline V lookup: CDR1 MNHEY, CDR2 SVGAGI. V lost 8 bases and J 1 base, leaving 12 bases between the germline ends. The CDR3 loop spans 13 amino acids. The CDR3 region has the DNA TGTGCCAGCGTAAACGAGGCGTCCTACGAGCAGTACTTC. It codes for CASVNEASYEQYF.

The DNA of the CDR3 is TGTGCCACCAGTGCCACCGGGGGGCCTACAGAGACCCAGTACTTC. Its translation: CATSATGGPTETQYF. V gene TRBV15 combines with J gene TRBJ2-5; weak D call: TRBD2 (7 bases). CDR3 length: 15 amino acids. Between the trimmed V and J ends, which lost 6 bases and 4 bases, there was a span of 18 bases. CDR1 LNHNV and CDR2 YYDKDF come from the germline V gene (reference sequence).

This clone was recorded a few times. The chain uses TRBV6-4 and TRBJ2-3; 7 bases agree with TRBD1. The CDR3 loop spans 17 amino acids. CDR1 and CDR2 (germline): MRHNA, SNTAGT. With 0 bases clipped from V and 2 bases from J, the junction kept 8 bases outside the gene matches. The CDR3 DNA is TGTGCCAGCAGTGACTCTCATGAGGGACAGAACACAGATACGCAGTATTTT. This encodes CASSDSHEGQNTDTQYF.

The CDR3 nucleotides read TGCAGCTCGCGGACAGGCCTAGATAGGACTGAAGCTTTCTTT. Its translation: CSSRTGLDRTEAFF. The V and J genes are TRBV29-1 and TRBJ1-1; TRBD1 agrees at 7 bases. CDR1 and CDR2 from the germline V gene are SQVTM and ANQGSEA. Unmatched junction bases numbered 14, after V lost 8 bases and J lost 5 bases. The CDR3 has 14 residues.

The CDR3 here is CASSLAVLAGGLSYNEQFF. CDR3 sequence (DNA): TGCGCCAGCAGCTTGGCAGTGCTAGCGGGGGGGCTCTCCTACAATGAGCAGTTCTTC. The rearrangement links TRBV5-1 to TRBJ2-1; TRBD2 matches at 12 bases. This CDR3 is built from 19 residues. Trimming at V came to 0 bases and at J to 0 bases, leaving 7 bases not matched to a gene. Germline V gene data show CDR1 as SGHRS and CDR2 as YFSETQ.

V and J are TRBV6-5 and TRBJ2-7, with 9 bases identical to TRBD1. Trimming cost V 7 bases and J 4 bases; bases outside gene matches: 8. Germline CDR1 is MNHEY and CDR2 is SVGAGI. The CDR3 is 14 amino acids. The CDR3 loop reads CASTPGTGIYEQYF. The CDR3 bases are TGTGCCAGCACGCCCGGGACAGGGATATACGAGCAGTACTTC.

This chain joins TRBV27 and TRBJ1-5; 7 bases are shared with TRBD1. V lost 6 bases, J lost 9 bases, and 8 bases stayed unmatched. Germline assignment: CDR1 MNHEY and CDR2 SMNVEV (reference sequence). This CDR3 contains 13 residues. Here the CDR3 DNA reads TGTGCCAGCAGCGAACTTCAGGGGGGGCCCCAGCATTTT. Translation gives CASSELQGGPQHF.

For this clone: At one end, the junction sequence differs from germline, possibly due to a read error. The DNA for the CDR3 is TGCGCCAGCAGCCAAGAATTGGGGACAGGGGGCGACGAGCAGTACTTC. It yields the protein CASSQELGTGGDEQYF. The chain carries TRBV7-9 and TRBJ2-7, with 12 bases aligning to TRBD1. CDR1 is SEHNR, CDR2 FQNEAQ, per germline (reference sequence). This CDR3 has 16 amino acids.

The chain combines TRBV4-2 with TRBJ2-7, with TRBD1 matching over 8 bases. V dropped 5 bases and J dropped 0; count of bases not matched to a gene: 3. The CDR3 covers 14 residues. From germline, CDR1 is LGHNA and CDR2 YNFKEQ. CDR3 in amino acids: CASSYRGSSYEQYF. CDR3 DNA: TGTGCCAGCAGCTACAGGGGGAGCTCCTACGAGCAGTACTTC.

V usage is TRBV7-6 and J usage is TRBJ2-7, with a possible D match to TRBD1 (6 bases). The CDR3 totals 17 residues. Germline CDR1 SGHVS, CDR2 FNYEAQ. V lost 1 base and J lost 1, with 17 bases in between. The CDR3 region is CASSLEAGQGNSYEQYF. The CDR3, as DNA: TGTGCCAGCAGCTTAGAGGCTGGCCAGGGGAATTCCTACGAGCAGTACTTC.